This TCR beta chain was captured by sequencing in a study of T-cell memory formation after mild COVID-19 (dated by TCRdb to the early 2020s). At the level of the whole study: TCR sequence clusters from the two donors were found to be largely donor specific. T-cell clones expanding and contracting after mild COVID-19 in a couple of donors were tracked by longitudinal TCRalpha and TCRbeta repertoire sequencing. Two young, previously healthy adult volunteers made up the cohort, one male and one female.

Sequencing was carried out with an Illumina NovaSeq 6000. TCRalpha and TCRbeta cDNA libraries were constructed by 5'RACE with constant-segment primers, with sample barcodes and unique molecular identifiers being introduced. RNA was extracted from every sample with Trizol reagent. Libraries were amplified in two PCR steps, with a second sample barcode and Illumina TruSeq adapters added in the second step. Sequencing of libraries was performed on an Illumina NovaSeq with 2 x 150 bp paired-end reads. The source study handled its data this way. The reads were demultiplexed and collapsed into UMI-guided consensus sequences using migec v1.2.7. Using mixcr v2.1.11, UMI consensuses were aligned to TRA and TRB V and J templates and then assembled into clonotypes. A clonotype was counted as expanded or contracted only if both edgeR and NoisET called the change significant, with noise models trained on biological replicates. For edgeR calls, the cutoffs were a false discovery rate-adjusted p below 0.01 and a log2 fold-change threshold of 1. As an exploratory analysis of dynamics, PCA with hierarchical clustering was applied to max-normalized trajectories of the 1000 most abundant clonotypes. Each responding clone was given a CD4 or CD8 phenotype based on the CD4+ and CD8+ repertoires, which had been sequenced separately. Through fastp at Q25 and MiXCR, TCRdb rebuilt clones from the public reads, retaining in-frame beta chains. Rows merge per CDR3 protein into single entries with the most common DNA and genes. It is TCRdb's table, rather than the study itself, that gives the V and J calls and clone size. The sample has under 110,000 distinct CDR3 sequences on record, about 17% of them singletons. Jointly, the top ten make up approximately 28% of the sample.

In regard to this clonotype: Its antigen remains unidentified. The record has no base qualities; no much larger clone is one base away.

Ficoll-Paque density gradient centrifugation was the method used to isolate PBMCs. Including the terminal cysteine and phenylalanine, the CDR3 comprises 15 residues. Kept here is only the CDR3 DNA, which spans 45 bases and is read in frame from base 1. Trimming removed 5 bases from V and 6 bases from J; the gene matches leave 8 bases unexplained. Points the paper makes about the study in general: Clones that contracted from day 15 to 85 showed balanced CD4/CD8 phenotypes, whereas a second wave of clones that expanded from day 15 to 37 leaned towards CD4+. Only a couple of mild cases were covered in the study, and larger cohorts including severe cases with pre-infection samples were considered necessary. Whether the second-wave clones peaking on day 37 were SARS-CoV-2 specific was not confirmed. Contracting CD4+ clones were found mainly in CM and EM memory subsets, while CD8+ clones were enriched in EMRA. Some responding clones were detected in pre-infection memory, which suggested that pre-existing cross-reactive memory T cells had joined the SARS-CoV-2 response.

Material for sequencing was PBMCs or a T cell subset sorted from them (not recorded which). This sequence uses TRBV12-3 or TRBV12-4 and TRBJ2-2; 8 central nucleotides agree with TRBD1. The TCR comes from an adult woman who had mild COVID-19 (a few samples of this study predate the infection). The sample titles of this study are shuffled in the database, so cell type and time point are left out; the donor was told from shared clones. The CDR3 region reads CASSHDRGEAGELFF. The DNA is as follows: TGTGCCAGCAGTCACGACAGGGGTGAGGCCGGGGAGCTGTTTTTT.